These 14 T cell receptor beta chains share one sample of origin, sequenced in a study of T cell changes during pregnancy in multiple sclerosis (dated by TCRdb to the late 2010s). The library was produced with the immunoSEQ multiplex PCR assay. This immuneACCESS table, as held by TCRdb, lists in-frame sequences with V and J called but not all clones. Of the missing ones, under half trace to an unresolved V gene in checked studies; the others have no known cause. The sample table contains approximately 46,000 clones; only one count was recorded for 75% to 90% of them. Clones ranked in the top ten supply more than 7.5% of the sample. The sequencing used CD8+ T cells from peripheral blood mononuclear cells, collected in the second trimester of pregnancy. The receptors were sampled from a female donor with multiple sclerosis, enrolled in a pregnancy study.

In its sample, this clone was seen once. In nucleotides, the CDR3 is TGTGCCAGCAGTTCAACGAGGGTACTCTACAATGAGCAGTTCTTC. As protein: CASSSTRVLYNEQFF. The chain carries TRBV6-6 and TRBJ2-1; D perhaps matches TRBD2 (5 bases). Germline V CDR1 and CDR2: MNHNY, SVGAGI (reference sequence). This CDR3 contains 15 residues. Trimming removed 4 bases from V and 3 bases from J, with 13 bases in between.

The V and J genes are TRBV6-4 and TRBJ2-2, with 10 positions matching TRBD1. The CDR3 runs to 14 residues. Trimming at V came to 6 bases and at J to 4 bases, leaving 2 bases not matched to a gene. From germline, CDR1 is MRHNA and CDR2 SNTAGT. CDR3 loop: CASRGQGSTGELFF. The CDR3 DNA follows: TGTGCCAGCAGGGGACAGGGGAGCACCGGGGAGCTGTTTTTT.

The V and J genes are TRBV9 and TRBJ1-2, with D tentatively TRBD1 (5 bases). Germline CDR1 reads SGDLS; CDR2 reads YYNGEE. V lost 5 bases and J lost 7, with 12 bases in between. The CDR3 is 12 amino acids. CDR3 amino acids: CASRGTGGGYTF. The CDR3 nucleotides are TGTGCCAGCAGGGGGACGGGAGGTGGCTACACCTTC.

This chain uses TRBV19 with TRBJ2-7; D unclear. V shed 5 bases and J shed 2 bases, with 22 bases lying between them. The CDR3 covers 17 residues. Per the germline V gene, CDR1 is LNHDA and CDR2 is SQIVND (reference sequence). CDR3: CASSARGGQAPAYEQYF. The DNA for the CDR3 is TGTGCCAGTAGTGCCCGTGGTGGGCAGGCACCGGCCTACGAGCAGTACTTC.

This chain connects TRBV6-1 to TRBJ1-5; D is perhaps TRBD1 (5 bases). Germline V lookup: CDR1 MNHNS, CDR2 SASEGT. Trimming stripped 2 bases from V and 0 bases from J, with 20 bases between. The CDR3 covers 19 residues. The CDR3 reads CASSELQGGTASSNQPQHF. CDR3 nucleotides: TGTGCCAGCAGTGAACTCCAGGGTGGCACAGCGAGTAGCAATCAGCCCCAGCATTTT.

The chain carries TRBV25-1 and TRBJ2-2, with D perhaps TRBD2 (5 bases). The germline V and J ends were trimmed by 0 bases and 2 bases, with 13 bases remaining between them. The CDR3 length is 17 residues. From germline, CDR1 is MGHDK and CDR2 SYGVNS. In DNA, the CDR3 is TGTGCCAGCAGTGAATATTATAGAGGGCTAAACACCGGGGAGCTGTTTTTT. Protein: CASSEYYRGLNTGELFF.

The J gene is TRBJ2-7, the V gene TRBV29-1; 7 nucleotides align to TRBD2. The J segment lost 3 bases and the V segment lost 3 bases, leaving 5 bases of the junction unmatched. The CDR3 spans 13 residues. Germline CDR1 and CDR2: SQVTM and ANQGSEA. The CDR3 bases are TGCAGCGTTGATCGAGCGGGGAGCTACGAGCAGTACTTC. Its protein product is CSVDRAGSYEQYF.

This clone was recorded only once. The rearrangement uses TRBV6-5 and TRBJ2-1, with 8 bases fitting TRBD2. This CDR3 has 14 residues. The J segment lost 9 bases and the V segment lost 7 bases, leaving 11 bases of the junction unmatched. Germline CDR1 MNHEY, CDR2 SVGAGI. This CDR3 reads CASTNRGAGGEQFF. CDR3 bases: TGTGCCAGCACCAACCGGGGCGCGGGGGGTGAGCAGTTCTTC.

This sequence joins TRBV27 and TRBJ2-1; 7 bases fit TRBD2. Germline CDR1 is MNHEY and CDR2 is SMNVEV (reference sequence). The CDR3 is made up of 17 amino acids. The trim removed 5 bases at V and 8 bases at J, leaving 18 bases unmatched. The CDR3 nucleotides are TGTGCCAGCAGTCCCTTCATGACCCTAGCGGCGGTGGATGAGCAGTTCTTC. Its protein product is CASSPFMTLAAVDEQFF.

The chain recombines TRBV27 with TRBJ2-5; D might be TRBD1 (6 bases). CDR1 MNHEY and CDR2 SMNVEV come from the germline V gene (reference sequence). The CDR3 has 13 amino acids. Trimming took 3 bases from V and 5 from J, leaving 10 bases between them. Written as DNA, the CDR3 is TGTGCCAGCAGTTTTCAGGGGTACGAGACCCAGTACTTC. This encodes CASSFQGYETQYF.

Written as DNA, the CDR3 is TGTGCCAGTAGTATCGGAGGGTCGGATACGCAGTATTTT. It encodes CASSIGGSDTQYF. The rearrangement links TRBV19 to TRBJ2-3, with D perhaps TRBD2 (6 bases). With 3 bases removed from V and 6 bases from J, the gap between germline ends came to 10 bases. Per germline, CDR1 LNHDA and CDR2 SQIVND (reference sequence). The CDR3 sequence is 13 residues long.

J is TRBJ1-1 and V is TRBV13, with D perhaps TRBD1 (5 bases). Germline V gene lookup returns CDR1 PRHDT and CDR2 FYEKMQ (reference sequence). Trimming shortened V by 2 bases and J by 4 bases, and 8 bases separated the two germline ends. This CDR3 contains 13 residues. CDR3 nucleotide sequence: TGTGCCAGCAGCTTATCGGGGGTCACTGAAGCTTTCTTT. Amino acids: CASSLSGVTEAFF.

The V and J genes are TRBV5-6 and TRBJ2-1; no clear D. Trimming pared 3 bases from V and 4 bases from J, leaving 5 bases between. CDR3 length: 12 amino acids. CDR1 and CDR2 from the germline V gene are SGHDT and YYEEEE. CDR3 coding DNA: TGTGCCAGCAGCTCTGAGTACAATGAGCAGTTCTTC. It yields the protein CASSSEYNEQFF. Based on the CDR3 plus reference TRBV5-6 and TRBJ2-1, the full variable domain is DAGVTQSPTHLIKTRGQQVTLRCSPKSGHDTVSWYQQALGQGPQFIFQYYEEEERQRGNFPDRFSGHQFPNYSSELNVNALLLGDSALYLCASSSEYNEQFFGPGTRLTVL.

The chain has TRBV5-4 and TRBJ2-1; TRBD1 is a possible D gene (5 bases). The CDR3 covers 15 residues. The germline V gene has CDR1 SGHNT and CDR2 YYREEE (reference sequence). V was clipped by 2 bases and J by 2 bases, with 11 bases between them. CDR3 sequence reads: CASSFGRETYNEQFF. CDR3 nucleotides: TGTGCCAGCAGCTTCGGCAGGGAAACCTACAATGAGCAGTTCTTC.